The 29 T cell receptor beta chains below were found in one sample sequenced in a study of shared clonotypes between healthy human individuals. Method: immunoSEQ multiplex PCR; TCRdb's copy keeps in-frame clones and lacks some. The sample includes 1 million to 1.2 million clones, approximately 80% of them seen just once. Input material: memory CD4+ T cells from PBMCs. Indicated subset: CD45RA-negative fraction. These receptors came from a man between 18 and 35 years old in good health. Some clones in this sample may be carry-over from other donors' samples.

Remarks on this clone: This same CDR3 is encoded by further DNA sequences in the sample. The genes are TRBV7-9 and TRBJ2-1; the D is unclear. This CDR3 has 16 amino acids. Trimming shortened V by 3 bases and J by 0 bases, and 12 bases separated the two germline ends. Germline CDR1 SEHNR, CDR2 FQNEAQ (reference sequence). The CDR3 protein is CASSLGGRGSYNEQFF. The CDR3 DNA reads TGTGCCAGCAGCTTGGGCGGCCGTGGCTCCTACAATGAGCAGTTCTTC.

The chain joins TRBV11-2 to TRBJ2-5, with D unresolved. In germline, CDR1 is SGHAT, CDR2 FQNNGV. V dropped 5 bases and J dropped 0 bases, with 13 bases sitting between them. The CDR3 extends over 15 amino acids. In nucleotides, the CDR3 is TGTGCCAGCAGCCTCCGGACGGTTAACCAAGAGACCCAGTACTTC. Amino acid sequence: CASSLRTVNQETQYF.

This clone was recorded a few times. DNA of the CDR3: TGTGCCAGCAGCTTAGATGGGACAGGGGGCAATCAGCCCCAGCATTTT. It codes for CASSLDGTGGNQPQHF. The genes are TRBV7-9 and TRBJ1-5, with 10 nucleotides matching TRBD1. The CDR3 has 16 residues. Germline CDR1 and CDR2: SEHNR and FQNEAQ (reference sequence). J was trimmed by 2 bases and V by 1 base; bases with no gene match: 2. Drawing the rest from reference TRBV7-9 and TRBJ1-5, the complete variable domain is DTGVSQNPRHKITKRGQNVTFRCDPISEHNRLYWYRQTLGQGPEFLTYFQNEAQLEKSRLLSDRFSAERPKGSFSTLEIQRTEQGDSAMYLCASSLDGTGGNQPQHFGDGTRLSIL.

In this sample, this clone turned up a few times. The V call is TRBV5-4, the J call TRBJ1-2; a possible D gene is TRBD1 (6 bases). Germline V lookup: CDR1 SGHNT, CDR2 YYREEE (reference sequence). The CDR3 extends over 14 amino acids. Deletions cut 4 bases from V and 4 bases from J, with 14 bases between. The CDR3 DNA follows: TGTGCCAGCAGCCCTACAGGGTCCGGCTATGGCTACACCTTC. It translates to CASSPTGSGYGYTF.

This chain uses TRBV5-1 with TRBJ2-5; TRBD2 aligns across 7 bases. Germline CDR1 and CDR2: SGHRS and YFSETQ. The CDR3 is made up of 15 amino acids. The V and J ends lost 4 bases and 2 bases, in that order; junction bases with no gene match: 8. The CDR3, as DNA: TGCGCCAGCAGCCTGAACAGCGGGAAACAAGAGACCCAGTACTTC. It specifies CASSLNSGKQETQYF.

This chain links TRBV7-9 with TRBJ2-3; 7 nucleotides agree with TRBD2. With V trimmed by 2 bases and J by 2 bases, 10 bases remained unmatched. Germline loops: CDR1 SEHNR, CDR2 FQNEAQ (reference sequence). CDR3 length: 17 amino acids. The DNA of the CDR3 is TGTGCCAGCAGCTTAAGACGGGAGGCCGGGAACACAGATACGCAGTATTTT. Amino acid sequence: CASSLRREAGNTDTQYF.

Comments on this clone: Other nucleotide sequences in the sample specify the same CDR3. The chain is built from TRBV7-2 and TRBJ2-5; tentatively, D is TRBD2 (6 bases). The CDR3 runs 14 residues. Per germline, CDR1 SGHTA and CDR2 FQGNSA. Deletions cut 3 bases from V and 2 bases from J, with 10 bases between. DNA for the CDR3: TGTGCCAGCAGCTTGGGGAGGTTACAAGAGACCCAGTACTTC. Residues: CASSLGRLQETQYF.

This clone showed up just once. The rearrangement links TRBV5-1 to TRBJ1-4, with D maybe TRBD1 (5 bases). The germline V and J ends were trimmed by 3 bases and 0 bases, with 12 bases remaining between them. Per germline, CDR1 SGHRS and CDR2 YFSETQ. The CDR3 is 16 residues long. The CDR3 DNA reads TGCGCCAGCAGCTGGGGGGGAGGCGCAACTAATGAAAAACTGTTTTTT. Translation gives CASSWGGGATNEKLFF.

V is TRBV27 and J is TRBJ2-7, with 7 nucleotides matching TRBD2. The CDR3 totals 16 residues. Trimming cost V 4 bases and J 5 bases; bases outside gene matches: 14. Germline V gene lookup returns CDR1 MNHEY and CDR2 SMNVEV (reference sequence). In DNA, the CDR3 is TGTGCCAGCAGTTACCCATGCGGCAGCGGGACCCACGAGCAGTACTTC. It encodes CASSYPCGSGTHEQYF.

In this sample, this clone turned up a few times. This sequence joins TRBV29-1 and TRBJ1-1; D is possibly TRBD1 (5 bases). V gave up 5 bases and J gave up 1 base, with 14 bases separating them. The CDR3 runs to 14 residues. Germline-derived CDR1 and CDR2 are SQVTM and ANQGSEA. CDR3 protein: CSVHRQSENTEAFF. CDR3 nucleotides: TGCAGCGTTCATCGACAGTCGGAGAACACTGAAGCTTTCTTT. Based on the CDR3 plus reference TRBV29-1 and TRBJ1-1, the full variable domain is SAVISQKPSRDICQRGTSLTIQCQVDSQVTMMFWYRQQPGQSLTLIATANQGSEATYESGFVIDKFPISRPNLTFSTLTVSNMSPEDSSIYLCSVHRQSENTEAFFGQGTRLTVV.

The chain's CDR3 is CASSNLRGDYGYTF. The CDR3 DNA reads TGTGCCAGCAGCAACCTCAGGGGCGACTATGGCTACACCTTC. This chain uses TRBV11-2 with TRBJ1-2; possible D gene TRBD1, 6 bases. The CDR3 extends over 14 amino acids. V was clipped by 5 bases and J by 3 bases, with 13 bases between them. Per the germline V gene, CDR1 is SGHAT and CDR2 is FQNNGV.

A few counts support this clone. The chain uses TRBV5-1 and TRBJ2-5; D gene unclear. Trimming left V 0 bases short and J 7 bases short, with 22 bases between. CDR1 and CDR2 (germline): SGHRS, YFSETQ. This CDR3 is built from 17 residues. The CDR3 loop is CASSLATEGENRATQYF. CDR3 nucleotides: TGCGCCAGCAGCTTGGCTACGGAAGGCGAAAATCGGGCGACCCAGTACTTC.

This clone has a single count. A much larger clone lies one base from this, so it may be a read error. The same CDR3 is also encoded by other DNA sequences in this sample. This sequence joins TRBV6-5 and TRBJ2-7, with 7 positions matching TRBD1. The CDR3 is 12 amino acids. J gave up 3 bases and V 6 bases, and 2 bases lay outside the gene matches. The germline V gene encodes CDR1 MNHEY and CDR2 SVGAGI. The CDR3 DNA reads TGTGCCAGCAGCCGGGACAGCTACGAGCAGTACTTC. This gives the protein CASSRDSYEQYF.

V is TRBV28 and J is TRBJ2-2; 9 bases match TRBD1. The CDR3 contains 17 residues. Germline trimming cut 6 bases from V and 3 bases from J; bases unmatched to any gene: 11. Germline V gene sequence: CDR1 MDHEN, CDR2 SYDVKM. CDR3 in amino acids: CASRVLTGGSYTGELFF. CDR3 coding DNA: TGTGCCAGCAGAGTTCTGACAGGGGGTTCTTACACCGGGGAGCTGTTTTTT.

V is TRBV19 and J is TRBJ1-3; no firm D call. The CDR3 extends over 15 amino acids. The V gene's germline CDR1 is LNHDA and CDR2 SQIVND (reference sequence). Trimming shortened V by 3 bases and J by 2 bases, and 11 bases separated the two germline ends. Here the CDR3 reads CASSIREGPGNTIYF. The DNA of the CDR3 is TGTGCCAGTAGTATCCGGGAAGGACCTGGAAACACCATATATTTT.

V usage is TRBV6-5 and J usage is TRBJ2-7, with TRBD1 identical over 8 bases. Unmatched junction bases numbered 7, after V lost 10 bases and J lost 2 bases. CDR1 is MNHEY and CDR2 is SVGAGI in the germline V gene. The CDR3 has 13 residues. This CDR3 is CATSRDRTYEQYF. For the CDR3, the DNA is TGTGCCACCTCCCGGGACAGGACCTACGAGCAGTACTTC.

The V and J genes are TRBV5-5 and TRBJ2-1; the match to TRBD2 covers 13 bases. V lost 4 bases, J lost 14 bases, and 6 bases stayed unmatched. CDR3 length: 13 residues. The germline gives CDR1 SGHKS, CDR2 YYEKEE (reference sequence). The CDR3 is CASSALAGGLEFF. As DNA, the CDR3 is TGTGCCAGCAGCGCACTAGCGGGAGGGCTGGAGTTCTTC.

The chain has TRBV5-8 and TRBJ2-2; D is undetermined. The V end was cut by 4 bases, the J end by 13 bases, with 14 bases between. CDR3 length: 12 amino acids. Germline-derived CDR1 and CDR2 are SGHTS and YDEGEE. The CDR3 sequence: CASSLRFAWLFF. The CDR3 DNA follows: TGTGCCAGCAGCCTCCGGTTCGCCTGGCTGTTTTTT.

The V call is TRBV20-1, the J call TRBJ1-2; D possibly corresponds to TRBD1 (5 bases). The CDR3 consists of 11 residues. Trimming shortened V by 3 bases and J by 5 bases, and 7 bases separated the two germline ends. Germline V gene lookup returns CDR1 DFQATT and CDR2 SNEGSKA (reference sequence). CDR3 nucleotide sequence: TGCAGTGCTAGCGGGGGTTATGGCTACACCTTC. Translated: CSASGGYGYTF.

The chain links TRBV28 to TRBJ1-2, with TRBD1 identical over 11 bases. The CDR3 has 15 residues. The germline V gene has CDR1 MDHEN and CDR2 SYDVKM. V lost 5 bases, J lost 2 bases, and 4 bases stayed unmatched. CDR3 residues: CASSGQGARNYGYTF. CDR3 coding DNA: TGTGCCAGCAGTGGACAGGGGGCGCGGAACTATGGCTACACCTTC.

The CDR3: CASSLAGVIYNEQFF. As DNA, the CDR3 is TGTGCCAGCAGCTTAGCGGGAGTAATCTACAATGAGCAGTTCTTC. The chain couples TRBV2 to TRBJ2-1, with 9 bases that match TRBD2. The length of the CDR3 is 15 residues. V lost 6 bases to trimming and J lost 3 bases; unmatched junction nucleotides: 6. Germline V CDR1 and CDR2: SNHLY, FYNNEI. Full variable domain (remainder filled in from reference TRBV2 and TRBJ2-1): EPEVTQTPSHQVTQMGQEVILRCVPISNHLYFYWYRQILGQKVEFLVSFYNNEISEKSEIFDDQFSVERPDGSNFTLKIRSTKLEDSAMYFCASSLAGVIYNEQFFGPGTRLTVL.

The rearrangement joins TRBV7-3 to TRBJ2-1, with unresolved D. V was cut by 4 bases and J by 4 bases, with 8 bases left in between. The CDR3 spans 13 residues. Germline CDR1 reads SGHTA; CDR2 reads FQGTGA. The CDR3 DNA sequence: TGTGCCAGCAGCTCCCGAGCTTACAATGAGCAGTTCTTC. Encoded protein: CASSSRAYNEQFF.

The rearrangement links TRBV5-1 to TRBJ1-1; tentative D call: TRBD1 (5 bases). V was trimmed by 0 bases and J by 6 bases, leaving 9 bases between them. The germline V gene encodes CDR1 SGHRS and CDR2 YFSETQ. The CDR3 runs to 13 residues. The CDR3 DNA is TGCGCCAGCAGCTTGGCGACAGCCCCTGAAGCTTTCTTT. Encoded protein: CASSLATAPEAFF.

V usage is TRBV7-3 and J usage is TRBJ2-5; D possibly corresponds to TRBD1 (6 bases). CDR1 is SGHTA and CDR2 is FQGTGA in the germline V gene. The V and J ends lost 2 bases and 4 bases respectively, with 20 bases between them. There are 17 residues in the CDR3. The CDR3 nucleotides are TGTGCCAGCAGCTTAGTCGGGACATCCCCCCGAAGAGAGACCCAGTACTTC. Amino acids: CASSLVGTSPRRETQYF. The full variable domain, in which reference TRBV7-3 and TRBJ2-5 provide the parts outside the CDR3, is GAGVSQTPSNKVTEKGKYVELRCDPISGHTALYWYRQSLGQGPEFLIYFQGTGAADDSGLPNDRFFAVRPEGSVSTLKIQRTERGDSAVYLCASSLVGTSPRRETQYFGPGTRLLVL.

This chain joins TRBV27 and TRBJ1-1, with D tentatively TRBD1 (6 bases). The CDR3 contains 14 residues. Germline CDR1 and CDR2: MNHEY and SMNVEV (reference sequence). The V and J ends lost 3 bases and 1 base respectively, with 9 bases between them. For the CDR3, the DNA is TGTGCCAGCAGTTTTAACAGGGCGAACACTGAAGCTTTCTTT. Encoded protein: CASSFNRANTEAFF.

The sample holds many counts of this clone. This sequence joins TRBV6-6 and TRBJ2-5; 10 nucleotides match TRBD2. CDR3 length equals 16 residues. V lost 2 bases and J lost 0; bases outside the gene matches: 3. Germline CDR1 reads MNHNY; CDR2 reads SVGAGI (reference sequence). The CDR3 bases are TGTGCCAGCAGTTACGGGCTAGCGGGAGACCAAGAGACCCAGTACTTC. Protein sequence: CASSYGLAGDQETQYF.

The rearrangement joins TRBV15 to TRBJ2-3; 7 nucleotides agree with TRBD2. CDR1 is LNHNV and CDR2 is YYDKDF in the germline V gene (reference sequence). The CDR3 length is 13 residues. Trimming at V came to 11 bases and at J to 6 bases, leaving 11 bases not matched to a gene. The chain's CDR3 is CASMISGTDTQYF. The CDR3 region has the DNA TGTGCCTCCATGATAAGCGGGACCGATACGCAGTATTTT.

The rearrangement joins TRBV5-6 to TRBJ2-1; TRBD2 agrees at 7 bases. CDR1 is SGHDT and CDR2 is YYEEEE in the germline V gene. The V and J ends lost 7 bases and 12 bases, in that order; junction bases with no gene match: 10. The CDR3 contains 12 residues. The CDR3 is CASSLGGGMQFF. CDR3 DNA: TGTGCCAGCTCCCTGGGGGGAGGGATGCAGTTCTTC.

V and J are TRBV11-1 and TRBJ2-5; D is possibly TRBD2 (5 bases). The CDR3 has 15 amino acids. The germline V gene encodes CDR1 SGHAT and CDR2 FQDESV (reference sequence). The V end lost 3 bases, the J end lost 1 base, and 12 bases lay between the germline ends. The CDR3 nucleotides read TGTGCCAGCAGCTTGTATACTAGTCCCCAAGAGACCCAGTACTTC. Residues: CASSLYTSPQETQYF.